This record concerns one T cell receptor (beta chain) sequence. Its cognate antigen is unknown. The time point was: patch test 2, 6 weeks after DPC sensitization. Treatment indicated: therapeutic diphenylcyclopropenone sensitization with weekly scalp DPC. The CDR3 totals 15 residues. V gave up 5 bases and J gave up 0 bases, with 13 bases separating them. The germline V gene has CDR1 SQVTM and CDR2 ANQGSEA. These data come from a study of human T cells and chemical hapten exposure. Study as a whole: DPC at 2% was the sensitizing agent, placed on 2 cm by 2 cm of upper inner arm skin. On the upper back, patch tests were applied with 0.01% DPC and read at 6 days. Findings of the study overall: Patch test score was positively correlated with the counts of TCRs that had expanded at PT1.

TCRdb passed the RACE reads through MiXCR, listing each CDR3 protein once. The data contain fewer than 95,000 distinct CDR3 sequences, around 10% of them singletons. The gene calls are TRBV29-1 and TRBJ1-4, with a weak D call TRBD1 (5 bases). The TCR sequence derives from a man aged 40-55 years with alopecia areata. Some clones in this sample may be carry-over from other donors' samples. Sequences were derived from whole blood, sampled in connection with sensitization to the hapten diphenylcyclopropenone (DPC). CDR3 region: CSVNKGIATNEKLFF. The CDR3 coding sequence is TGCAGCGTTAATAAGGGGATTGCAACTAATGAAAAACTGTTTTTT. The complete variable domain, with remaining parts taken from reference TRBV29-1 and TRBJ1-4, reads SAVISQKPSRDICQRGTSLTIQCQVDSQVTMMFWYRQQPGQSLTLIATANQGSEATYESGFVIDKFPISRPNLTFSTLTVSNMSPEDSSIYLCSVNKGIATNEKLFFGSGTQLSVL.